The sequence of this TCR beta chain was determined in a study of blood T cell repertoires in COVID-19. Overall study context: Acute-phase and convalescent COVID-19 samples originated in the United States, Italy and Spain. The cDNA or gDNA used as material had been derived from T cells, B-cell-depleted T cells, or PBMCs.

Recruited during active infection, patients (from Seattle) were subsequently followed longitudinally. Original data processing: The assay estimated nucleated cells by amplifying reference gene primers. TCRdb's table, derived via immunoSEQ multiplex PCR, lists solely in-frame clones and lacks some. That table is the source of V, J and clone size, and D and trimming were worked out from the DNA. The sample records under 200,000 clones, approximately 81% being singletons. The CDR3 runs 14 residues. The ends were cut back, 3 bases at V and 9 bases at J, with 12 bases in the middle. CDR1 and CDR2 (germline): MDHEN, SYDVKM.

This receptor was obtained from a woman in her 70s with COVID-19, enrolled during active disease. The genes are TRBV28 and TRBJ1-6; D is perhaps TRBD1 (6 bases). Sequenced material: peripheral blood. CDR3 amino acids: CASSFDRNSSPLHF. CDR3 in DNA: TGTGCCAGCAGTTTCGACAGGAACTCTTCACCCCTCCACTTT.